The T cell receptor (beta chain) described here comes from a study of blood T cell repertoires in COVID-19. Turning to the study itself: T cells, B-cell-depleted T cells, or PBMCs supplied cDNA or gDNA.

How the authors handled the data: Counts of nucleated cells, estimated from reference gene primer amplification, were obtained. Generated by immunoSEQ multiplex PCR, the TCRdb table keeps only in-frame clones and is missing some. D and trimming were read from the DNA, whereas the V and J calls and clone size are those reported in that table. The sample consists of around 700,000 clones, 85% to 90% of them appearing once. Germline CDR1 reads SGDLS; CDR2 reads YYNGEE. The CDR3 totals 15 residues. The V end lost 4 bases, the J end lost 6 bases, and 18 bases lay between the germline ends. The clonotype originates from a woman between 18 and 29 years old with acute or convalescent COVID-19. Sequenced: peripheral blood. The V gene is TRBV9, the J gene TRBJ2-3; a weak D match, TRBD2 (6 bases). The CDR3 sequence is CASSPSLAAGDTQYF. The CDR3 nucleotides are TGTGCCAGCAGCCCGAGCCTGGCGGCGGGGGATACGCAGTATTTT.